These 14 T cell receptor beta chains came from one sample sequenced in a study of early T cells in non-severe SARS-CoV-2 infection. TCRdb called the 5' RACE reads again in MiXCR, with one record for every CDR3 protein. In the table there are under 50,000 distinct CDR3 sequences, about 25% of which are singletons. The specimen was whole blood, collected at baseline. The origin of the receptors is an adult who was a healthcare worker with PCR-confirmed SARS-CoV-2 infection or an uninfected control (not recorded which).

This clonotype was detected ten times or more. CDR3 loop: CASSPRTGIGEQFF. CDR3 DNA: TGTGCCAGCAGCCCGCGGACAGGGATAGGGGAGCAGTTCTTC. This chain joins TRBV11-3 and TRBJ2-1; 8 bases match TRBD1. The CDR3 runs 14 residues. Germline loops: CDR1 SGHNT, CDR2 YENEEA. V shed 5 bases and J 10 bases; nucleotides not matched to a gene: 10.

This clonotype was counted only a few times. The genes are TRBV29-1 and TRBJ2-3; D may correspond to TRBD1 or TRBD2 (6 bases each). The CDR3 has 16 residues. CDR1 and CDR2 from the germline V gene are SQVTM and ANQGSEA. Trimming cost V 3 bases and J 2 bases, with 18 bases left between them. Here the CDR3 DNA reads TGCAGCGTTGACCATGGGGAGGACAGCGTCACAGATACGCAGTATTTT. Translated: CSVDHGEDSVTDTQYF.

This CDR3 reads CASSLVEGGDEQFF. The CDR3 region has the DNA TGTGCCAGCAGTTTGGTTGAAGGGGGTGATGAGCAGTTCTTC. The rearrangement uses TRBV12-3 or TRBV12-4 and TRBJ2-1, with D maybe TRBD1 (6 bases). The CDR3 length is 14 residues. Trimming shortened V by 3 bases and J by 8 bases, and 14 bases separated the two germline ends.

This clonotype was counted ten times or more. The DNA for the CDR3 is TGTGCCAGCAGTTTAAAAGTATCGTACGAGCAGTACTTC. Translated: CASSLKVSYEQYF. The genes are TRBV12-3 or TRBV12-4 and TRBJ2-7; D call uncertain. The CDR3 totals 13 residues. Trimming took 2 bases from V and 4 from J, leaving 9 bases between them.

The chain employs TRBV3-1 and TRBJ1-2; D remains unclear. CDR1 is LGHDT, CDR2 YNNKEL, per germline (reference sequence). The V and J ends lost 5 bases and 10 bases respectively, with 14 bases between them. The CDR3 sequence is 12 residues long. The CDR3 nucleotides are TGTGCCAGCAGCTTCGAAGGTATGCTCTACACCTTC. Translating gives CASSFEGMLYTF.

This CDR3 reads CASSQDTSGELFF. The CDR3 region has the DNA TGTGCCAGCAGCCAAGATACCTCCGGGGAGCTGTTTTTT. The V and J genes are TRBV3-1 and TRBJ2-2; unclear D gene. The V end lost 0 bases, the J end lost 6 bases, and 5 bases lay between the germline ends. Per germline, CDR1 LGHDT and CDR2 YNNKEL (reference sequence). CDR3 length equals 13 residues.

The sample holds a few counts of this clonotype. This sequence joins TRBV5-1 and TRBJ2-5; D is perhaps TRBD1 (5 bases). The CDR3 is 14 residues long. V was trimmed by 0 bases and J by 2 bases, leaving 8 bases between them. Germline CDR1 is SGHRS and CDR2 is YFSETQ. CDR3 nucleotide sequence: TGCGCCAGCAGCTTGGGGACAAATCAAGAGACCCAGTACTTC. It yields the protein CASSLGTNQETQYF.

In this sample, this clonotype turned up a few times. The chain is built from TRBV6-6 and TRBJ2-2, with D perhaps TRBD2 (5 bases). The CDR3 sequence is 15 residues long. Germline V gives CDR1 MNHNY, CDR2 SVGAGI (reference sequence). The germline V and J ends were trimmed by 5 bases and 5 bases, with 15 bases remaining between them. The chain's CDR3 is CASSPDWFRTGELFF. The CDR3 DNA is TGTGCCAGCAGTCCGGACTGGTTCAGAACCGGGGAGCTGTTTTTT.

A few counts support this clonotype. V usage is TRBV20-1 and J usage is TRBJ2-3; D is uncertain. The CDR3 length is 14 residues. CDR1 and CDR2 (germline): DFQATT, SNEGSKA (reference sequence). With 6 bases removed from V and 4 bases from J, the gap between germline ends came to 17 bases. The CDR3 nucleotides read TGCAGTGCGCCACACACCTTTGGGGCAGATACGCAGTATTTT. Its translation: CSAPHTFGADTQYF.

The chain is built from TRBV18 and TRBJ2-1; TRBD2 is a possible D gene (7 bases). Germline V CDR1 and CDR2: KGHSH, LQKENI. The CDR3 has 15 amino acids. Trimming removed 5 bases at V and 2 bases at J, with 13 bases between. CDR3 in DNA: TGTGCCAGCTCAGGGGGGGCCTTCCCCTACAATGAGCAGTTCTTC. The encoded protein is CASSGGAFPYNEQFF.

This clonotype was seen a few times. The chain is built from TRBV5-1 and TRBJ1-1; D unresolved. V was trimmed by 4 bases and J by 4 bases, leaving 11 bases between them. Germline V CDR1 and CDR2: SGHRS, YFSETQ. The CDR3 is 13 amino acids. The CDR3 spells CASSVDILTEAFF. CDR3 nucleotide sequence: TGCGCCAGCAGCGTAGACATCCTCACTGAAGCTTTCTTT.

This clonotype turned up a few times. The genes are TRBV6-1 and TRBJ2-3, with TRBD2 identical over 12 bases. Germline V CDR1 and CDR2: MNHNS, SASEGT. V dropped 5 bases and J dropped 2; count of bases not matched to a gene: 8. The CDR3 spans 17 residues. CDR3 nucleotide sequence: TGTGCCAGCAGTAACCGGGGACTAGCGGGCATCACAGATACGCAGTATTTT. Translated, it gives CASSNRGLAGITDTQYF.

The CDR3 loop is CASSRTDTGELFF. The CDR3 DNA follows: TGTGCCAGCAGCCGGACGGACACCGGGGAGCTGTTTTTT. The chain recombines TRBV6-2 or TRBV6-3 with TRBJ2-2; D remains ambiguous. V lost 6 bases and J lost 3, with 8 bases in between. The CDR3 has 13 amino acids. CDR1 is MNHEY and CDR2 is SVGEGT in the germline V gene.

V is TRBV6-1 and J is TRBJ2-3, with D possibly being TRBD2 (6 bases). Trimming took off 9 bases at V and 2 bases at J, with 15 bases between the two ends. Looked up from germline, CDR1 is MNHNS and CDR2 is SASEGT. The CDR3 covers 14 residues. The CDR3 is CARGGQVVTDTQYF. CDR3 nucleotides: TGTGCCAGAGGAGGGCAGGTTGTCACAGATACGCAGTATTTT.